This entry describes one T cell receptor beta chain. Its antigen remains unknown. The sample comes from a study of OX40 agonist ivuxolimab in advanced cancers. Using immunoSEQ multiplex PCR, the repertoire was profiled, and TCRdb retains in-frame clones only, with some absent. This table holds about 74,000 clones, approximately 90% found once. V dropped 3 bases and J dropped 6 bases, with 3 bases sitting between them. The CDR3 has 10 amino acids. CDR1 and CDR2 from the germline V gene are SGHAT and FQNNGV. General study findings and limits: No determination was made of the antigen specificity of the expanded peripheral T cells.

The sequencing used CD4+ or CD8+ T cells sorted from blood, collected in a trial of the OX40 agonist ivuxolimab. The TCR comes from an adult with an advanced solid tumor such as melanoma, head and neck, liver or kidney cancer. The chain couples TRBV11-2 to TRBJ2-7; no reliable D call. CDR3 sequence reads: CASSFGEQYF. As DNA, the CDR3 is TGTGCCAGCAGCTTTGGCGAGCAGTACTTC.